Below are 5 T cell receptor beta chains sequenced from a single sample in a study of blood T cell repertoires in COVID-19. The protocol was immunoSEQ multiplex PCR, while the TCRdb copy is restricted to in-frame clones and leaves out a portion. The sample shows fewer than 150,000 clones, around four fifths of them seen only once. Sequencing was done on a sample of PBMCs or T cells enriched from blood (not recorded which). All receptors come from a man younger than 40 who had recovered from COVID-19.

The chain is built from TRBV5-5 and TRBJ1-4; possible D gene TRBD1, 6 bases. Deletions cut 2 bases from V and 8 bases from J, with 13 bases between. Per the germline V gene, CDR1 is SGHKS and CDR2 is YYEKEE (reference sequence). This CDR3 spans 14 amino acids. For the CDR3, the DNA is TGTGCCAGCAGCTTAGGGACACAGGAAGAAAAACTGTTTTTT. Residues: CASSLGTQEEKLFF.

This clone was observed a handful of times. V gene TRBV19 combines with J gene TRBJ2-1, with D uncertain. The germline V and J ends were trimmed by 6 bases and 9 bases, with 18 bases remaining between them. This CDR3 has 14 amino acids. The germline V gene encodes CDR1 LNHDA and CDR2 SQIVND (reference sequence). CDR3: CASRPNPYNPEQFF. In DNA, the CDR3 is TGTGCCAGTAGACCGAACCCCTATAATCCTGAGCAGTTCTTC.

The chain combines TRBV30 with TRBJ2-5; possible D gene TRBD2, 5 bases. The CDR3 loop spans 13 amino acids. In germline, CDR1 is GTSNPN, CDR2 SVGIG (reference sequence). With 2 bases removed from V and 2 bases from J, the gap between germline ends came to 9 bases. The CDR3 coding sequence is TGTGCCTGGAGTCCGACGGGGCAAGAGACCCAGTACTTC. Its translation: CAWSPTGQETQYF.

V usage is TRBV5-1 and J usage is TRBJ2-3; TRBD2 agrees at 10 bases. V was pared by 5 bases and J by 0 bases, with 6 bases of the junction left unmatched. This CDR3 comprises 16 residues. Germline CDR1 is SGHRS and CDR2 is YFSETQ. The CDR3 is CASRRLAGESTDTQYF. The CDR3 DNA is TGCGCCAGCAGAAGACTAGCGGGCGAAAGCACAGATACGCAGTATTTT.

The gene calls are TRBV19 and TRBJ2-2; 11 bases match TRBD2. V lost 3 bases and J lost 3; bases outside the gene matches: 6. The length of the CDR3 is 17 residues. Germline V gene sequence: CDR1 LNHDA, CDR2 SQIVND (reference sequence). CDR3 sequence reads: CASSMIGSGRDTGELFF. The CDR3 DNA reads TGTGCCAGTAGTATGATTGGTAGCGGGAGGGACACCGGGGAGCTGTTTTTT.